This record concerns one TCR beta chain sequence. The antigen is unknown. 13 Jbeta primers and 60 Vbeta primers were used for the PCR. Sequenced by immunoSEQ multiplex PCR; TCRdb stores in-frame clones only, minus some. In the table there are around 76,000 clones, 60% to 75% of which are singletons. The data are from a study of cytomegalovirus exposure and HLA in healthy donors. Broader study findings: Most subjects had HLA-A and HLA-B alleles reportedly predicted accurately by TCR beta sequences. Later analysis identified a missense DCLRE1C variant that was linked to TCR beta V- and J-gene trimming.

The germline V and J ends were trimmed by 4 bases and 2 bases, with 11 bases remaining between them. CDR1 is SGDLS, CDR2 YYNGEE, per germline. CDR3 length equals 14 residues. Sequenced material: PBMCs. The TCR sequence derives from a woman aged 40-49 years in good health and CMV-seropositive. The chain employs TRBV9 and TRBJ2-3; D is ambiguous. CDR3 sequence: CASSRGEHTDTQYF. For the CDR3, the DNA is TGTGCCAGCAGCCGCGGAGAACACACAGATACGCAGTATTTT.